These 9 T cell receptor beta chains came from one sample sequenced in a study of technical replicates of blood from a few donors. Sequencing used immunoSEQ multiplex PCR; TCRdb keeps in-frame clones, though not all of them. The profile shows about 81,000 clones, roughly four fifths of them singletons. Specimen: PBMCs. The receptors derive from a human donor in good health. Some clones in this sample may be carry-over from other donors' samples.

V and J are TRBV5-6 and TRBJ1-2, with TRBD1 matching 8 bases. CDR3 length equals 14 residues. Germline V CDR1 and CDR2: SGHDT, YYEEEE. J lost 4 bases, V lost 0 bases, and 2 bases had no gene match. This chain's CDR3 is CASSLGQGIYGYTF. Here the CDR3 DNA reads TGTGCCAGCAGCTTGGGACAGGGGATCTATGGCTACACCTTC.

The chain combines TRBV27 with TRBJ2-5, with TRBD2 identical over 8 bases. The CDR3 loop spans 14 amino acids. The J segment lost 4 bases and the V segment lost 3 bases, leaving 4 bases of the junction unmatched. Germline assignment: CDR1 MNHEY and CDR2 SMNVEV (reference sequence). CDR3 loop: CASSLGSGIETQYF. In DNA form, the CDR3 reads TGTGCCAGCAGTTTGGGTAGCGGGATAGAGACCCAGTACTTC.

The chain employs TRBV4-1 and TRBJ2-1, with 10 nucleotides matching TRBD2. Germline assignment: CDR1 MGHRA and CDR2 YSYEKL. Trimming removed 2 bases from V and 7 bases from J; junction bases left unmatched: 14. The CDR3 length is 18 residues. CDR3 in DNA: TGCGCCAGCAGCCAACCTCCCTTACTAGCGGGGAAACAAAATGAGCAGTTCTTC. Residues: CASSQPPLLAGKQNEQFF.

This rearrangement joins TRBV9 to TRBJ1-2; 9 nucleotides match TRBD1. Germline CDR1 is SGDLS and CDR2 is YYNGEE. With 6 bases clipped from V and 8 bases from J, the junction kept 17 bases outside the gene matches. This CDR3 has 16 amino acids. CDR3 nucleotides: TGTGCCAGCACCCAAGGAGGGGACAGGGCCCTGGACGGCTACACCTTC. It translates to CASTQGGDRALDGYTF.

The count of this clone is one. The rearrangement uses TRBV27 and TRBJ2-5; 9 bases align to TRBD2. Looked up from germline, CDR1 is MNHEY and CDR2 is SMNVEV (reference sequence). Unmatched junction bases numbered 4, after V lost 3 bases and J lost 2 bases. The CDR3 is 15 residues long. CDR3 in DNA: TGTGCCAGCAGTTTGATAGCGGGAGTACAAGAGACCCAGTACTTC. It specifies CASSLIAGVQETQYF.

The chain combines TRBV7-3 with TRBJ2-1; 9 bases align to TRBD2. V lost 0 bases to trimming and J lost 0 bases; unmatched junction nucleotides: 21. The CDR3 is 23 amino acids. In germline, CDR1 is SGHTA, CDR2 FQGTGA. CDR3 in amino acids: CASSLTTWSPSGNLFSSYNEQFF. For the CDR3, the DNA is TGTGCCAGCAGCTTAACTACCTGGTCGCCTAGCGGGAACCTTTTTAGCTCCTACAATGAGCAGTTCTTC.

On this clone itself: One junction end disagrees with the germline gene, perhaps due to a read error. This chain connects TRBV7-9 to TRBJ1-1; D call uncertain. Looked up from germline, CDR1 is SEHNR and CDR2 is FQNEAQ (reference sequence). The CDR3 consists of 14 residues. The CDR3, as DNA: TGCGCCAGCGGAACATGGGGAGCAAACACTGAAGCTTTCTTT. Translated, it gives CASGTWGANTEAFF.

The rearrangement uses TRBV4-3 and TRBJ2-2; 9 positions agree with TRBD2. Germline CDR1 LGHNA, CDR2 YSLEER. J was trimmed by 6 bases and V by 3 bases; bases with no gene match: 5. The CDR3 covers 15 residues. The CDR3 sequence: CASSQAGGPPGELFF. The CDR3 bases are TGCGCCAGCAGCCAGGCGGGGGGGCCGCCCGGGGAGCTGTTTTTT.

The chain joins TRBV6-1 to TRBJ2-2, with TRBD1 as a possible D gene (6 bases). The V gene's germline CDR1 is MNHNS and CDR2 SASEGT. CDR3 length: 14 amino acids. The V gene lost 5 bases and the J gene lost 6 bases, with 13 bases spanning the gap. CDR3 loop: CASSLQGDAGELFF. In DNA form, the CDR3 reads TGTGCCAGCAGTTTACAGGGTGATGCCGGGGAGCTGTTTTTT.